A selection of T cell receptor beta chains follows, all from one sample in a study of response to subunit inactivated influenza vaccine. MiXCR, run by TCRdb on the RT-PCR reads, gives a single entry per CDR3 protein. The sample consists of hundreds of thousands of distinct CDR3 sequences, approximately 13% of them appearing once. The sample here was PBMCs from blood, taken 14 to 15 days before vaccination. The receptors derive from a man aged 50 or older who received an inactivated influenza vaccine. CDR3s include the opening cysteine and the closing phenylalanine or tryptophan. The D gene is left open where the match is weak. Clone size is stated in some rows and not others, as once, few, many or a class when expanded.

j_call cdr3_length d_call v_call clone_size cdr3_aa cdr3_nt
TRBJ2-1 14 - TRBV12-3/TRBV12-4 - CASRATSSYNEQFF TGTGCCAGCAGGGCTACCTCCTCCTACAATGAGCAGTTCTTC
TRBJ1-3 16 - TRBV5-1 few CASSLTGGSSGNTIYF TGCGCCAGCAGCTTGACAGGTGGGAGCTCTGGAAACACCATATATTTT
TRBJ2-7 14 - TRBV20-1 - CSGQREGRGYEQYF TGCAGTGGCCAGCGCGAAGGGCGGGGCTACGAGCAGTACTTC
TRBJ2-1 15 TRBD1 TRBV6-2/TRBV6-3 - CASRGTGSGWDEQFF TGTGCCAGCAGAGGGACAGGTTCGGGTTGGGATGAGCAGTTCTTC
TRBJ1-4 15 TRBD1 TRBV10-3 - CAISEDQGAAEKLFF TGTGCCATCAGTGAGGACCAGGGGGCGGCTGAAAAACTGTTTTTT
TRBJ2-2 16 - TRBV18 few CASSPFSGGNTGELFF TGTGCCAGCTCACCATTCAGCGGAGGGAACACCGGGGAGCTGTTTTTT
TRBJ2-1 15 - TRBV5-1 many CASSPTGFQYNEQFF TGCGCCAGCAGCCCTACAGGGTTCCAATACAATGAGCAGTTCTTC
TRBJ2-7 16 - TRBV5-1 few CASSLVWVLVSYEQYF TGCGCCAGCAGCTTGGTCTGGGTACTTGTTTCCTACGAGCAGTACTTC
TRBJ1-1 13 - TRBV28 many CASSRQINTEAFF TGTGCCAGCAGCAGACAGATTAACACTGAAGCTTTCTTT
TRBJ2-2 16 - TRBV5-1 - CASSLTTTANTGELFF TGCGCCAGCAGCTTGACAACTACTGCGAACACCGGGGAGCTGTTTTTT
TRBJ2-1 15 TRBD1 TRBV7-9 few CASSFFRTGYSEQFF TGTGCCAGCAGCTTCTTTCGGACAGGGTACAGTGAGCAGTTCTTC
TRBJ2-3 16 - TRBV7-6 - CASSSSRGASTDTQYF TGTGCCAGCAGCTCTAGTCGGGGAGCTAGCACAGATACGCAGTATTTT
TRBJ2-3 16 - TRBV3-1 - CASSQGGTLGTDTQYF TGTGCCAGCAGCCAAGGGGGAACCCTAGGGACAGATACGCAGTATTTT
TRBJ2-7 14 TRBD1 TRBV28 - CASSYPGQSTVQYF TGTGCCAGCAGTTACCCGGGACAGAGTACGGTGCAGTACTTC
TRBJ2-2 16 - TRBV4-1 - CASSPYGQNGPGELFF TGCGCCAGCAGCCCATACGGGCAGAACGGTCCCGGGGAGCTGTTTTTT
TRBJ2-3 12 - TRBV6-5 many CASSHSGGGEYF TGTGCCAGCAGTCACTCCGGCGGCGGGGAGTATTTT
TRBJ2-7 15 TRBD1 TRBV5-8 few CASSPGQGGLYEQYF TGTGCCAGCAGCCCGGGACAGGGAGGTCTATACGAGCAGTACTTC
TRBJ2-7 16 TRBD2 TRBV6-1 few CASRLSREGLFYEQYF TGTGCCAGCAGGCTATCGCGGGAGGGCCTCTTCTACGAGCAGTACTTC
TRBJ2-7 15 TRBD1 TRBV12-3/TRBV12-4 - CASTLTGGSSYEQYF TGTGCCAGCACCCTGACAGGGGGAAGTTCCTACGAGCAGTACTTC
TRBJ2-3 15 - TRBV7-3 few CASSLSPVSSDTQYF TGTGCCAGCAGCTTATCTCCCGTTTCTTCAGATACGCAGTATTTT
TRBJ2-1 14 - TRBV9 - CASSPAGRDNEQFF TGTGCCAGCAGCCCCGCTGGGCGGGACAATGAGCAGTTCTTC
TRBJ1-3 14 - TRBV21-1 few CASSDRGHGNTIYF TGTGCCAGCAGTGACAGGGGGCATGGAAACACCATATATTTT
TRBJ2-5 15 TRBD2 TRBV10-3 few CAIGTSGRGQETQYF TGTGCCATCGGGACTAGCGGGAGGGGACAAGAGACCCAGTACTTC
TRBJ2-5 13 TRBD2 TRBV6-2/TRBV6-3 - CASRRAGAETQYF TGTGCCAGCAGAAGAGCGGGAGCGGAGACCCAGTACTTC
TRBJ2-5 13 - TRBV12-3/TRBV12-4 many CASSLWASETQYF TGTGCCAGCAGTCTATGGGCCTCGGAGACCCAGTACTTC
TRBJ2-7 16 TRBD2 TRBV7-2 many CASSLVGSGSPYEQYF TGTGCCAGCAGCTTAGTAGGTAGCGGGAGTCCCTACGAGCAGTACTTC
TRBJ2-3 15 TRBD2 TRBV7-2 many CASSGGGAGTDTQYF TGTGCCAGCAGCGGCGGGGGGGCTGGCACAGATACGCAGTATTTT
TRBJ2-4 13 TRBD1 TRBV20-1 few CSAAGTGANIQYF TGCAGTGCGGCCGGGACAGGGGCCAACATTCAGTACTTC
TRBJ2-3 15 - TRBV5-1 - CASSLVVAPTDTQYF TGCGCCAGCAGCTTGGTTGTCGCCCCAACAGATACGCAGTATTTT
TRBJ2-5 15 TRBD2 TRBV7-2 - CASSPRGGIGETQYF TGTGCCAGCAGCCCGCGGGGGGGAATAGGGGAGACCCAGTACTTC
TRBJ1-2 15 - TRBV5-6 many CASSLVAGDRRGYTF TGTGCCAGCAGCTTGGTGGCAGGGGATAGGCGCGGCTACACCTTC
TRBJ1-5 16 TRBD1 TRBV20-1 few CSARDGGQAGNQPQHF TGCAGTGCTAGAGATGGGGGACAGGCCGGCAATCAGCCCCAGCATTTT
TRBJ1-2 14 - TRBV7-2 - CASSLTRDNHGYTF TGTGCCAGCAGCTTGACCCGGGACAACCATGGCTACACCTTC
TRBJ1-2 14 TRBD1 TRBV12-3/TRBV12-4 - CASSRGQGHYGYTF TGTGCCAGCAGCCGTGGACAGGGTCACTATGGCTACACCTTC
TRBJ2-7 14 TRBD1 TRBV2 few CASSDRGPPDEQYF TGTGCCAGCAGTGACAGGGGGCCTCCGGACGAGCAGTACTTC
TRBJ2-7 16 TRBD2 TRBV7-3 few CASSETGTSGAYEQYF TGTGCCAGCAGCGAAACCGGGACTAGCGGGGCTTACGAGCAGTACTTC
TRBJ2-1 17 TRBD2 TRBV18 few CASSPPSSGGLYNEQFF TGTGCCAGCTCACCACCGTCTAGCGGGGGACTCTACAATGAGCAGTTCTTC
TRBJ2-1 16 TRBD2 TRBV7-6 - CASSLFSGSPYNEQFF TGTGCCAGCAGCCTCTTTAGCGGGAGCCCCTACAATGAGCAGTTCTTC
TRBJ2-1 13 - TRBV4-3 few CASSQDTDNEQFF TGCGCCAGCAGCCAAGATACAGACAATGAGCAGTTCTTC
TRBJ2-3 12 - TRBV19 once CASSSEVLLQYF TGTGCCAGTAGTAGCGAAGTTCTTCTGCAGTATTTT
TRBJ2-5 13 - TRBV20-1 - CSASSSLEETQYF TGCAGTGCTAGTTCTAGCCTGGAAGAGACCCAGTACTTC
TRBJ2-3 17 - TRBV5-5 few CASSRGSGRFFTDTQYF TGTGCCAGCAGCCGCGGTTCCGGGCGGTTTTTCACAGATACGCAGTATTTT
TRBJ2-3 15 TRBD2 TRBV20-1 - CSAKPAGGPPDTQYF TGCAGTGCTAAACCAGCGGGAGGGCCCCCAGATACGCAGTATTTT
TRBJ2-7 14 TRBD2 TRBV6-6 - CASKLAGGLYEQYF TGTGCCAGCAAACTAGCGGGGGGGCTCTACGAGCAGTACTTC
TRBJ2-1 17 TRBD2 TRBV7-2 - CASTPISSSGGYNEQFF TGTGCCAGCACCCCAATATCCTCTAGCGGGGGATACAATGAGCAGTTCTTC
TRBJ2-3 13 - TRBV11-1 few CASSLVEQVTQYF TGTGCCAGCAGCTTAGTCGAACAGGTTACGCAGTATTTT
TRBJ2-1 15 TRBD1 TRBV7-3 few CASSPTGEVRDEQFF TGTGCCAGCAGCCCAACAGGGGAAGTGAGGGATGAGCAGTTCTTC
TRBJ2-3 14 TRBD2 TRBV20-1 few CSARGGFRTDTQYF TGCAGTGCTAGGGGGGGGTTTCGAACAGATACGCAGTATTTT
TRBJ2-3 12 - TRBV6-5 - CASARAGDTQYF TGTGCCAGCGCCAGGGCGGGCGATACGCAGTATTTT
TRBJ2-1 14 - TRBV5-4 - CASSLSGLGNEQFF TGTGCCAGCAGCTTGTCAGGGCTCGGGAATGAGCAGTTCTTC
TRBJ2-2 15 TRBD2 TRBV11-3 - CASSPGGVYTGELFF TGTGCCAGCAGTCCCGGGGGGGTTTACACCGGGGAGCTGTTTTTT
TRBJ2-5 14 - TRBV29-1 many CSVDRRGYQETQYF TGCAGCGTTGACCGCAGGGGCTACCAAGAGACCCAGTACTTC
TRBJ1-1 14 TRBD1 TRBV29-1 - CSVAPGQGGTEAFF TGCAGCGTAGCCCCGGGACAGGGAGGTACTGAAGCTTTCTTT
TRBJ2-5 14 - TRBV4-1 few CASSHLLVGETQYF TGCGCCAGCAGCCACCTCTTGGTGGGGGAGACCCAGTACTTC
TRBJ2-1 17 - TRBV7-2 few CASSLGRGGSVNNEQFF TGTGCCAGCAGCTTAGGAAGGGGAGGTAGCGTTAACAATGAGCAGTTCTTC
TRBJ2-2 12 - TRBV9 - CASSVRSGELFF TGTGCCAGCAGCGTACGGTCCGGGGAGCTGTTTTTT
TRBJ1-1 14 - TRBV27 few CASSFRQENTEAFF TGTGCCAGCAGTTTCCGACAGGAGAACACTGAAGCTTTCTTT
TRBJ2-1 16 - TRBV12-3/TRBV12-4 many CASSSPGAGRDNEQFF TGTGCCAGCAGTTCCCCAGGGGCAGGGCGCGACAATGAGCAGTTCTTC
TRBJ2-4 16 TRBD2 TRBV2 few CASSESLAGEHDIQYF TGTGCCAGCAGTGAGTCCCTAGCGGGAGAACACGACATTCAGTACTTC